This passage covers 26 T cell receptor beta chains from one sample sequenced in a study of T cells in narcolepsy. TCRdb keeps only in-frame clones here, not all; method: immunoSEQ multiplex PCR. The data contain tens of thousands of clones, 75% to 90% of them singletons. The source material was CD45RA- memory CD4+ T cells from PBMCs. These receptors were obtained from a human donor with narcolepsy.

This clone appeared a few times. The rearrangement joins TRBV2 to TRBJ2-2; TRBD1 matches 10 bases. The CDR3 is made up of 14 amino acids. The V and J ends lost 8 bases and 7 bases, in that order; junction bases with no gene match: 7. Per the germline V gene, CDR1 is SNHLY and CDR2 is FYNNEI. The CDR3 loop reads CASERQGAYGELFF. CDR3 DNA sequence: TGTGCCAGCGAAAGACAGGGGGCCTACGGGGAGCTGTTTTTT.

This clone occurred a few times. The chain couples TRBV6-6 to TRBJ2-7; possibly TRBD1 for D (5 bases). The CDR3 spans 15 residues. V lost 0 bases and J 6 bases, leaving 15 bases between the germline ends. CDR1 MNHNY and CDR2 SVGAGI come from the germline V gene (reference sequence). CDR3 bases: TGTGCCAGCAGTTACTCGGGGATGGACACATCCGAGCAGTACTTC. Residues: CASSYSGMDTSEQYF.

This chain connects TRBV27 to TRBJ1-5; the match to TRBD1 covers 10 bases. J gave up 16 bases and V 6 bases, and 9 bases lay outside the gene matches. This CDR3 has 12 amino acids. From germline, CDR1 is MNHEY and CDR2 SMNVEV (reference sequence). The CDR3 DNA reads as TGTGCCAGCAGATCATGGACAGGGGGTAGTCATTTT. As protein: CASRSWTGGSHF.

In this sample, this clone turned up once. The genes are TRBV9 and TRBJ2-5, with 8 bases fitting TRBD1. V shed 0 bases and J 2 bases; nucleotides not matched to a gene: 6. This CDR3 contains 16 residues. Germline V lookup: CDR1 SGDLS, CDR2 YYNGEE. The CDR3 coding sequence is TGTGCCAGCAGCGTAGGTCCAGGGGGCTATCAAGAGACCCAGTACTTC. Its translation is CASSVGPGGYQETQYF.

The gene calls are TRBV4-2 and TRBJ1-5; a possible D gene is TRBD1 (5 bases). V was clipped by 3 bases and J by 1 base, with 16 bases between them. The CDR3 runs to 17 residues. The germline V gene has CDR1 LGHNA and CDR2 YNFKEQ. CDR3 nucleotides: TGTGCCAGCAGCCACGACCGGGACGGGGGGAGCAATCAGCCCCAGCATTTT. The encoded protein is CASSHDRDGGSNQPQHF.

V usage is TRBV2 and J usage is TRBJ2-1; 7 bases map to TRBD1. Germline lookup yields CDR1 SNHLY and CDR2 FYNNEI. The CDR3 is 13 residues long. J was trimmed by 7 bases and V by 5 bases; bases with no gene match: 5. CDR3 DNA sequence: TGTGCCAGCAGTCTGGACAGGCCAAATGAGCAGTTCTTC. It is translated as CASSLDRPNEQFF.

The V and J genes are TRBV4-3 and TRBJ2-7, with TRBD2 matching 8 bases. The CDR3 has 16 residues. With 0 bases clipped from V and 0 bases from J, the junction kept 4 bases outside the gene matches. From germline, CDR1 is LGHNA and CDR2 YSLEER. The CDR3 loop is CASSQDIAGSSYEQYF. The CDR3 DNA sequence: TGCGCCAGCAGCCAAGATATAGCGGGGAGCTCCTACGAGCAGTACTTC.

The chain employs TRBV19 and TRBJ2-3; no firm D call. The CDR3 is made up of 14 amino acids. Trimming stripped 7 bases from V and 0 bases from J, with 11 bases between. Germline CDR1 reads LNHDA; CDR2 reads SQIVND (reference sequence). CDR3 in amino acids: CASTLGVSTDTQYF. Here the CDR3 DNA reads TGTGCCAGTACGTTAGGAGTTAGCACAGATACGCAGTATTTT.

The sample holds one count of this clone. The V gene is TRBV5-1, the J gene TRBJ2-1; tentative D call: TRBD1 (5 bases). CDR1 is SGHRS, CDR2 YFSETQ, per germline. The CDR3 consists of 14 residues. V lost 0 bases and J lost 7, with 11 bases in between. The CDR3 DNA is TGCGCCAGCAGCTTGGTCCCAGGGCAAAATGAGCAGTTCTTC. Amino acids: CASSLVPGQNEQFF.

The chain couples TRBV5-1 to TRBJ2-7; 7 bases are shared with TRBD2. V dropped 4 bases and J dropped 0; count of bases not matched to a gene: 7. Germline CDR1 SGHRS, CDR2 YFSETQ. The CDR3 consists of 15 residues. CDR3 sequence reads: CASSLPRTSSYEQYF. The CDR3 nucleotides read TGCGCCAGCAGCCTACCCCGGACTAGCTCCTACGAGCAGTACTTC. The full variable domain, rest sourced from reference TRBV5-1 and TRBJ2-7, is KAGVTQTPRYLIKTRGQQVTLSCSPISGHRSVSWYQQTPGQGLQFLFEYFSETQRNKGNFPGRFSGRQFSNSRSEMNVSTLELGDSALYLCASSLPRTSSYEQYFGPGTRLTVT.

The chain uses TRBV5-1 and TRBJ2-3, with D tentatively TRBD2 (7 bases). Deletions cut 4 bases from V and 11 bases from J, with 14 bases between. The germline V gene encodes CDR1 SGHRS and CDR2 YFSETQ. The CDR3 consists of 12 residues. The CDR3 DNA reads TGCGCCAGCAGCCCGGGGGCTAGCGGGCAGTATTTT. It codes for CASSPGASGQYF.

The V gene is TRBV30, the J gene TRBJ1-2; tentative D call: TRBD1 (6 bases). CDR3 length: 13 amino acids. With 1 base removed from V and 7 bases from J, the gap between germline ends came to 13 bases. CDR1 and CDR2 from the germline V gene are GTSNPN and SVGIG (reference sequence). CDR3 residues: CAWSGTARGGYTF. In DNA form, the CDR3 reads TGTGCCTGGAGTGGGACAGCACGGGGTGGCTACACCTTC.

The chain combines TRBV10-2 with TRBJ1-6, with TRBD1 as a possible D gene (5 bases). Germline CDR1 and CDR2: WSHSY and SAAADI. This CDR3 has 14 amino acids. V lost 4 bases and J lost 4, with 8 bases in between. The CDR3 spells CASSATGYNSPLHF. The CDR3 DNA follows: TGCGCCAGCAGTGCAACAGGTTATAATTCACCCCTCCACTTT.

The gene calls are TRBV28 and TRBJ1-2; 8 bases fit TRBD1. Looked up from germline, CDR1 is MDHEN and CDR2 is SYDVKM. After removal of 5 bases from V and 8 bases from J, the junction contained 10 bases not matched to a gene. The CDR3 has 14 residues. The CDR3 region has the DNA TGTGCCAGCAGTCCCCGGACAGGGAAGAGGGGCTACACCTTC. Residues: CASSPRTGKRGYTF.

The chain couples TRBV15 to TRBJ2-3; 7 bases are a match to TRBD1. This CDR3 is 14 amino acids long. V shed 11 bases, J shed 1 base, and the junction held 9 bases outside the gene matches. Germline assignment: CDR1 LNHNV and CDR2 YYDKDF (reference sequence). The CDR3 DNA reads TGTGCCTCGAGAAGACAGGGAGGCACAGATACGCAGTATTTT. The encoded protein is CASRRQGGTDTQYF.

This sequence joins TRBV5-6 and TRBJ1-2; TRBD1 matches at 8 bases. J lost 3 bases, V lost 2 bases, and 6 bases had no gene match. This CDR3 has 15 amino acids. Per the germline V gene, CDR1 is SGHDT and CDR2 is YYEEEE. The CDR3 DNA is TGTGCCAGCAGCTTACCTGGGACAGGTTACTATGGCTACACCTTC. Its translation: CASSLPGTGYYGYTF.

This clone was counted a few times. This chain uses TRBV6-6 with TRBJ2-7; D gene uncertain. With 2 bases removed from V and 2 bases from J, the gap between germline ends came to 10 bases. The CDR3 length is 14 residues. Germline V lookup: CDR1 MNHNY, CDR2 SVGAGI (reference sequence). CDR3 sequence: CASSYVGLTYEQYF. The DNA of the CDR3 is TGTGCCAGCAGTTACGTAGGTTTAACCTACGAGCAGTACTTC.

The chain uses TRBV7-3 and TRBJ2-1, with TRBD2 matching 10 bases. Germline CDR1 reads SGHTA; CDR2 reads FQGTGA. V shed 3 bases and J 9 bases; nucleotides not matched to a gene: 8. This CDR3 is 15 amino acids long. The CDR3 DNA is TGTGCCAGCAGCTTCGGAGCGGGGGGGCGTGGTGAGCAGTTCTTC. This sequence encodes CASSFGAGGRGEQFF.

The chain couples TRBV30 to TRBJ1-2, with D unclear. Germline CDR1 and CDR2: GTSNPN and SVGIG (reference sequence). This CDR3 contains 19 residues. Trimming took 2 bases from V and 7 from J, leaving 32 bases between them. In DNA, the CDR3 is TGTGCCTGGAGTCGCATCGCCCGAAGTGAATCTTCGCGTAGGGCTGGCTACACCTTC. It encodes CAWSRIARSESSRRAGYTF.

This chain links TRBV15 with TRBJ2-7; possibly TRBD2 for D (6 bases). Trimming shortened V by 0 bases and J by 1 base, and 16 bases separated the two germline ends. This CDR3 has 17 residues. Looked up from germline, CDR1 is LNHNV and CDR2 is YYDKDF (reference sequence). Here the CDR3 reads CATSRDLGTHSSYEQYF. CDR3 DNA: TGTGCCACCAGCAGAGATCTTGGGACTCATTCTTCCTACGAGCAGTACTTC. Complete variable domain (other parts from reference TRBV15 and TRBJ2-7): DAMVIQNPRYQVTQFGKPVTLSCSQTLNHNVMYWYQQKSSQAPKLLFHYYDKDFNNEADTPDNFQSRRPNTSFCFLDIRSPGLGDTAMYLCATSRDLGTHSSYEQYFGPGTRLTVT.

The chain joins TRBV19 to TRBJ1-6; 8 nucleotides line up with TRBD1. This CDR3 contains 16 residues. Looked up from germline, CDR1 is LNHDA and CDR2 is SQIVND (reference sequence). Trimming cost V 6 bases and J 0 bases; bases outside gene matches: 4. CDR3 DNA: TGTGCCAGTAGCGACAGGGGACCCTCCTATAATTCACCCCTCCACTTT. This sequence encodes CASSDRGPSYNSPLHF.

The rearrangement uses TRBV7-2 and TRBJ1-5; 8 positions match TRBD1. The CDR3 contains 15 residues. With V trimmed by 3 bases and J by 4 bases, 5 bases remained unmatched. Germline values: CDR1 SGHTA, CDR2 FQGNSA. The CDR3 nucleotides are TGTGCCAGCAGCTTCCAGGGGGCAGCGAATCAGCCCCAGCATTTT. Amino acid sequence: CASSFQGAANQPQHF. Using reference TRBV7-2 and TRBJ1-5 for the parts outside the CDR3, the full variable domain is GAGVSQSPSNKVTEKGKDVELRCDPISGHTALYWYRQSLGQGLEFLIYFQGNSAPDKSGLPSDRFSAERTGGSVSTLTIQRTQQEDSAVYLCASSFQGAANQPQHFGDGTRLSIL.

The chain couples TRBV5-1 to TRBJ2-1; D may be TRBD1 (7 bases). From germline, CDR1 is SGHRS and CDR2 YFSETQ. The CDR3 is 14 residues long. The V and J ends lost 2 bases and 9 bases respectively, with 15 bases between them. DNA for the CDR3: TGCGCCAGCAGCTTAGTCCAGGGGGGCGGTGAGCAGTTCTTC. Amino acid sequence: CASSLVQGGGEQFF.

The chain recombines TRBV5-8 with TRBJ2-2, with no clear D. The germline CDR1 and CDR2 sequences are SGHTS and YDEGEE. Between the trimmed V and J ends, which lost 0 bases and 8 bases, there was a span of 14 bases. The length of the CDR3 is 15 residues. CDR3 sequence (DNA): TGTGCCAGCAGCTTGGGCTTGAACCCCCGAGGGGAGCTGTTTTTT. Translation gives CASSLGLNPRGELFF.

The V call is TRBV11-1, the J call TRBJ2-3, with 7 bases that match TRBD1. Germline values: CDR1 SGHAT, CDR2 FQDESV (reference sequence). CDR3 length: 14 amino acids. Losses at the gene ends were 6 bases for V and 3 bases for J; bases not matched to a gene: 6. CDR3 residues: CASRRQGLTDTQYF. Here the CDR3 DNA reads TGTGCCAGCAGACGACAGGGTTTAACAGATACGCAGTATTTT. The full variable domain, its missing parts supplied by reference TRBV11-1 and TRBJ2-3, is EAEVAQSPRYKITEKSQAVAFWCDPISGHATLYWYRQILGQGPELLVQFQDESVVDDSQLPKDRFSAERLKGVDSTLKIQPAELGDSAMYLCASRRQGLTDTQYFGPGTRLTVL.

Only one count was recorded for this clone. The chain recombines TRBV28 with TRBJ2-7; 14 bases map to TRBD2. Germline trimming cut 4 bases from V and 6 bases from J; bases unmatched to any gene: 8. Germline-derived CDR1 and CDR2 are MDHEN and SYDVKM. CDR3 length: 16 residues. The CDR3 sequence: CASSSGTSGRLPEQYF. CDR3 DNA: TGTGCCAGCAGTTCTGGGACTAGCGGGAGACTCCCCGAGCAGTACTTC.